This T cell receptor (beta chain) was obtained from a study of blood T cell repertoires in COVID-19. Study as a whole: Sources were T cells, B-cell-depleted T cells, or PBMCs; the material itself was cDNA or gDNA.

In the original workflow: Using reference gene primer amplification, nucleated cell counts were estimated. This table comes from immunoSEQ multiplex PCR, and its TCRdb copy is limited to in-frame clones, with some not included. V and J calls and clone size are those listed in that table; D and trimming were worked out from the DNA. The repertoire holds 88,000 or so clones, 70% to 90% seen once, with more than 7% in the top ten. From germline, CDR1 is MGHRA and CDR2 YSYEKL. The CDR3 spans 15 residues. V shed 0 bases and J shed 8 bases, with 13 bases lying between them. The sequenced sample was peripheral blood. This TCR derives from a man aged 60 to 69 with acute or convalescent COVID-19. The J gene is TRBJ1-4, the V gene TRBV4-1; D not certain. The CDR3 sequence: CASSQDYSFLEKLFF. The CDR3 DNA sequence: TGCGCCAGCAGCCAAGATTACAGTTTCTTGGAAAAACTGTTTTTT.